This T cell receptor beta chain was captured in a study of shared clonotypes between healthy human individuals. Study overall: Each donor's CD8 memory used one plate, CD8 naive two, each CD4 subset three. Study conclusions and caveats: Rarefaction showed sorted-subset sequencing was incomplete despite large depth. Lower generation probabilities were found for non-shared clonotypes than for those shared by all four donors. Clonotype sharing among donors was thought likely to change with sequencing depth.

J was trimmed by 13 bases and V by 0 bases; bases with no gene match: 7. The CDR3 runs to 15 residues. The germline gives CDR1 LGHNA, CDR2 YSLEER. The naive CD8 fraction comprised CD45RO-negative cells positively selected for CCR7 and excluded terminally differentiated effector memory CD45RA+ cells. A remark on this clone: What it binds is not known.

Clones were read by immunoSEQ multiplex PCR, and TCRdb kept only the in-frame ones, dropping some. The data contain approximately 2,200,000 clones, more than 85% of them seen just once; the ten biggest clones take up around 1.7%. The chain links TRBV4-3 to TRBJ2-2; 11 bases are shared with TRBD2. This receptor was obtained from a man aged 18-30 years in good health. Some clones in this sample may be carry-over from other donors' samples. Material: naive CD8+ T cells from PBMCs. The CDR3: CASSQELTSGNGLFF. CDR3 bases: TGCGCCAGCAGCCAAGAATTGACTAGCGGGAATGGGCTGTTTTTT.